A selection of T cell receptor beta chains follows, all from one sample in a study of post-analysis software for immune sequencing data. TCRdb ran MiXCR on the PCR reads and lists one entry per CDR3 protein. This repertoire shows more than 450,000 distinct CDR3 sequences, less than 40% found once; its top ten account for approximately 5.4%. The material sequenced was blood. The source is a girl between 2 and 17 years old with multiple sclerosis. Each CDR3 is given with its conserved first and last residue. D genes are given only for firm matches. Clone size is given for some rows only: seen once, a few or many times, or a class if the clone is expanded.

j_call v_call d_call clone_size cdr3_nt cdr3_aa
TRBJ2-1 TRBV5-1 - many TGCGCCAGCAGCTTGGGCGGCAATGAGCAGTTCTTC CASSLGGNEQFF
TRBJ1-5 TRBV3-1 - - TGTGCCAGCAGCCAAGCCCCGAAGGGGAATCAGCCCCAGCATTTT CASSQAPKGNQPQHF
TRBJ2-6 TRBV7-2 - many TGTGCCAGCAGCTTTGCTGACGTCTCTGGGGCCAACGTCCTGACTTTC CASSFADVSGANVLTF
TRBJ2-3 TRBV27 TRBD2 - TGTGCCAGCAGTATTGATCCTAGCGGGGCGGGCACAGATACGCAGTATTTT CASSIDPSGAGTDTQYF
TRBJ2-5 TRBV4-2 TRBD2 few TGTGCCAGCAGCCAAGGGGGGACTAGCGGGGAAGAGACCCAGTACTTC CASSQGGTSGEETQYF
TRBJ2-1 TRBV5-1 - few TGCGCCAGCAGCCTACTAGCCAAGAGCTCCTACAATGAGCAGTTCTTC CASSLLAKSSYNEQFF
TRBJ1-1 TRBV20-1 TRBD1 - TGCAGAGGCTGGACAGGGAACACTGAAGCTTTCTTT CRGWTGNTEAFF
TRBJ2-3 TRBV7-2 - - TGTGCCAGCAGCTTAGCGGGATTAGACACAGATACGCAGTATTTT CASSLAGLDTDTQYF
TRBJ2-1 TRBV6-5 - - TGTGCCAGCAGTTACGGGACCTACAATGAGCAGTTCTTC CASSYGTYNEQFF
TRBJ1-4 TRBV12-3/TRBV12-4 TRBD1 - TGTGCCAGCAGCCAAACGGACAGGGGAGAAAAACTGTTTTTT CASSQTDRGEKLFF
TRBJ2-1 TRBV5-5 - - TGTGCCAGCAACAAGGCTAGCTCCTACAATGAGCAGTTCTTC CASNKASSYNEQFF
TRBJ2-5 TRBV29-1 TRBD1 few TGCAGCGTTGCCCGCCCGGGACAGGAACAAGAGACCCAGTACTTC CSVARPGQEQETQYF
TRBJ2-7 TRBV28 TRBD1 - TGTGCCAGCAGCGACAGGGGAAACGCCTACGAGCAGCACTTC CASSDRGNAYEQHF
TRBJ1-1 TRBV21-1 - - TGTGCCAGCTACAGGGGGAAGAACACTGAAGCTTTCTTT CASYRGKNTEAFF
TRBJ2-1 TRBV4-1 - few TGCGCCAGCAGCCAAGATCTCGAGACTAGTACCTACAATGAGCAGTTCTTC CASSQDLETSTYNEQFF
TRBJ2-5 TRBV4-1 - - TGCGCCGGCAGCCAAGATGGGCCCCCCGGAAGCGGCCAGTGGGAGACCCAGTACTTC CAGSQDGPPGSGQWETQYF
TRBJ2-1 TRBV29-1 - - TGCAGCGTTGAAGATCAGGGAGCATTCGTCAATGAGCAGTTCTTC CSVEDQGAFVNEQFF
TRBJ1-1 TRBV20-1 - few TGCAGTGCTAGCCCCCTCGAGACCATGAACACTGAAGCTTTCTTT CSASPLETMNTEAFF
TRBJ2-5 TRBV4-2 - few TGTGCCAGCAGCCAAGTTGGGAGTGTGGAGACCCAGTACTTC CASSQVGSVETQYF
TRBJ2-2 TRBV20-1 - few TGCAGTGCTAGAGATCTCGCGGGGTCGGTCACCGGGGAGCTGTTTTTT CSARDLAGSVTGELFF
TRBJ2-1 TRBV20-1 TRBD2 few TGCAGTGCTATTAGCGGGGAGATTTGGTACAATGAGCAGTTCTTC CSAISGEIWYNEQFF
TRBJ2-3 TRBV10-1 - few TGCGCCAGCAGTGCCGCTAGCCGAGGGGGTACGCAGTATTTT CASSAASRGGTQYF
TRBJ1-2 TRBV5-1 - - TGCGCCAGCAGCCCCTCAGGTGACTCCTATGGCTACACCTTC CASSPSGDSYGYTF
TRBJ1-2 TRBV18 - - TGTGCCAGCTCACCCCCCGGGCAGGGTTTCTATGGCTACACCTTC CASSPPGQGFYGYTF
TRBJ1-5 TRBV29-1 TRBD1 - TGCAGCGTCCTGACAGGGAATCAGCCCCAGCATTTT CSVLTGNQPQHF
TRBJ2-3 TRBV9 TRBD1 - TGTGCCAGCAGCGTAGAGGACAGGACGCAGTATTTT CASSVEDRTQYF
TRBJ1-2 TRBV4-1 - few TGCGCCAGCAGCCTTGAGAAGGGGCAGCTCCCTGGCTACACCTTC CASSLEKGQLPGYTF
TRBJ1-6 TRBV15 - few TGTGCCACCAGCAGAGATGGGCTGGGGAGTTCACCCCTCCACTTT CATSRDGLGSSPLHF
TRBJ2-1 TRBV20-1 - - TGCAGTGCTCAGGACGGTAACTCCTACAATGAGCAGTTCTTC CSAQDGNSYNEQFF
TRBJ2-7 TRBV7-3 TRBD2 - TGTGCCAGCAGCGTAGAAGTAGCGGGGATCGACGAGCAGTACTTC CASSVEVAGIDEQYF
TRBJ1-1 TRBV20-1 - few TGCAGTGCTCGCCGACCGGATGTGGCTGAAGCTTTCTTT CSARRPDVAEAFF
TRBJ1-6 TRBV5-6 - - TGTGCCAGCAGCTTGATGACAGGTTATAATTCACCCCTCCACTTT CASSLMTGYNSPLHF
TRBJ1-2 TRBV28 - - TGTGCCAGCAGCACCCTACGCGCCCGGGGTGGCTACACCTTC CASSTLRARGGYTF
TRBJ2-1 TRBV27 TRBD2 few TGTGCCAGCAATATAGCGGGGGGGCCCTACAATGAGCAGTTCTTC CASNIAGGPYNEQFF
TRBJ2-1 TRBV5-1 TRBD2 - TGCGCCAGCAGCTTGCCGGAAACTAGCGGGGGGTTAGATGAGCAGTTCTTC CASSLPETSGGLDEQFF
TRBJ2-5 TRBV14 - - TGTGCCAGCAGCCAATTCGGACCGCGGGGAGAGACCCAGTACTTC CASSQFGPRGETQYF
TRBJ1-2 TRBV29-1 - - TGCAGCGTTGAAGGCTCGGAGGGCTACACCTTC CSVEGSEGYTF
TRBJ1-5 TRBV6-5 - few TGTGCCAGCAGTTTGGGGGCAGATTATAGCAATCAGCCCCAGCATTTT CASSLGADYSNQPQHF
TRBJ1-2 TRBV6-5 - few TGTGCCAGCAGTTACCCCGGCAGTCCGCGGGGCTACACCTTC CASSYPGSPRGYTF
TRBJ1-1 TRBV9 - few TGTGCCAGCAGCGCTCGACCCCTGGGGTGGAACACTGAAGCTTTCTTT CASSARPLGWNTEAFF
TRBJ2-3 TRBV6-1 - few TGTGCCAGCAGTGGCCCCAGGGGTGAGACAGATACGCAGTATTTT CASSGPRGETDTQYF
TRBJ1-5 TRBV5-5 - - TGTGCCAGCAGCTTGGTCACCTCAGGGGATTTCAATCAGCCCCAGCATTTT CASSLVTSGDFNQPQHF
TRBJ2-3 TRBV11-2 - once TGTGCCAGCAGCGACTCAGGGTCGGCAGATACGCAGTATTTT CASSDSGSADTQYF
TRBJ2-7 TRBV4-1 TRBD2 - TGCGCCAGCAGCCCCTCACGGACTAGCGCTGGCGAGCAGTACTTC CASSPSRTSAGEQYF
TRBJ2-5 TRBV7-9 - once TGTGCCAGCAGCTTAGGGACCGATGGGACCCAGTACTTC CASSLGTDGTQYF
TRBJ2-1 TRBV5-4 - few TGTGCCAGCAGCTCCCGGGACCCTGGTCAGAATGAGCAGTTCTTC CASSSRDPGQNEQFF
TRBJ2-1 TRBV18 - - TGTGCCAGCTCACCACCGGGGGGGCTCTCCTACAATGAGCAGTTCTTC CASSPPGGLSYNEQFF
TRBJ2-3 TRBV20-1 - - TGCAGTGCTAGAGACTTCACAGGAAAAATCACAGATACGCAGTATTTT CSARDFTGKITDTQYF
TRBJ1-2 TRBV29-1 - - TGCAGCGTCGCTGAGGGGGAAAATGGCTACACCTTC CSVAEGENGYTF
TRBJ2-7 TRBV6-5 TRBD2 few TGTGCCAGCATCAAGGACGGGGGGGCAAGCGAGCAGTACTTC CASIKDGGASEQYF
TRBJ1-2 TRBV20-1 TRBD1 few TGCAGTGCTCTAAGAGGGGCTGTCAGGGGGAACTATGGCTACACCTTC CSALRGAVRGNYGYTF
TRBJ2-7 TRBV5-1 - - TGCGCCAGCAGCCCAGGGTCAGCTCTGGTTGTTCCTTACGAGCAGTACTTC CASSPGSALVVPYEQYF
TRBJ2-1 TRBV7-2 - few TGTGCCAGCAGCTTGTCAAGCGGGGCAGGGGGCTCCAATGAGCAGTTCTTC CASSLSSGAGGSNEQFF
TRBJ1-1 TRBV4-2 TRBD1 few TGTGCCAGCAGCCAAGATCTAACAGGGGGCGCGGCCACTGAAGCTTTCTTT CASSQDLTGGAATEAFF
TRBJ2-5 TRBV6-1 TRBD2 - TGTGCCAGCAGTGAAGATATAGCGGGGGGGCGAGAGACCCAGTACTTC CASSEDIAGGRETQYF